The 25 T cell receptor beta chains in this list originate from one sample, sequenced in a study of T cell responses to AZD1222 COVID-19 vaccine. TCRdb's table, derived via immunoSEQ multiplex PCR, lists solely in-frame clones and lacks some. The data hold approximately 200,000 clones, with approximately 93% observed a single time. Source: peripheral blood, taken 28 days after the second AZD1222 dose. These receptors all stem from an adult who received the AZD1222 COVID-19 vaccine.

The V and J genes are TRBV7-8 and TRBJ2-7, with 11 bases aligning to TRBD1. The junction had 7 bases not matched to a gene; V was cut back by 3 bases and J by 6 bases. Germline assignment: CDR1 SGHVS and CDR2 FQNEAQ. This CDR3 comprises 15 residues. CDR3 in DNA: TGTGCCAGCAGCTTGAGAGGGACAGGGGGACCCGAGCAGTACTTC. Translating it yields CASSLRGTGGPEQYF.

This sequence joins TRBV4-2 and TRBJ1-2, with no clear D. The CDR3 runs 13 residues. Germline values: CDR1 LGHNA, CDR2 YNFKEQ. The V end lost 1 base, the J end lost 12 bases, and 15 bases lay between the germline ends. DNA of the CDR3: TGTGCCAGCAGCCAAGCTGACACGACGGCGGACACCTTC. Translating gives CASSQADTTADTF.

The rearrangement joins TRBV5-4 to TRBJ2-7, with 8 bases matching TRBD1. There are 15 residues in the CDR3. Germline V lookup: CDR1 SGHNT, CDR2 YYREEE (reference sequence). V lost 2 bases to trimming and J lost 2 bases; unmatched junction nucleotides: 6. For the CDR3, the DNA is TGTGCCAGCAGCTTAGGACAGGGCGTACCCTACGAGCAGTACTTC. Its protein product is CASSLGQGVPYEQYF. The variable domain in full, with the rest retrieved from reference TRBV5-4 and TRBJ2-7, is ETGVTQSPTHLIKTRGQQVTLRCSSQSGHNTVSWYQQALGQGPQFIFQYYREEENGRGNFPPRFSGLQFPNYSSELNVNALELDDSALYLCASSLGQGVPYEQYFGPGTRLTVT.

V is TRBV6-5 and J is TRBJ1-5, with 9 bases identical to TRBD1. CDR1 and CDR2 (germline): MNHEY, SVGAGI. The V and J ends lost 7 bases and 6 bases, in that order; junction bases with no gene match: 7. This CDR3 spans 14 amino acids. CDR3 in DNA: TGTGCCAGCATTCGGGACAGGGACGTTCAGCCCCAGCATTTT. This codes for CASIRDRDVQPQHF.

The rearrangement links TRBV19 to TRBJ1-2; D gene uncertain. CDR1 and CDR2 (germline): LNHDA, SQIVND (reference sequence). V was shortened by 7 bases and J by 4 bases, with 16 bases between the two germline ends. CDR3 length equals 14 residues. In DNA form, the CDR3 reads TGTGCCAGTACCAATCCCGGGGTGGGCTATGGCTACACCTTC. Its protein product is CASTNPGVGYGYTF.

The count of this clone is one. This chain uses TRBV11-3 with TRBJ2-3; D gene unclear. The germline V gene has CDR1 SGHNT and CDR2 YENEEA. Trimming pared 1 base from V and 2 bases from J, leaving 7 bases between. The CDR3 totals 14 residues. The CDR3 sequence: CASSLGRTTDTQYF. CDR3 sequence (DNA): TGTGCCAGCAGCTTAGGTCGGACCACAGATACGCAGTATTTT.

This chain connects TRBV6-5 to TRBJ2-3, with 9 bases fitting TRBD1. Per germline, CDR1 MNHEY and CDR2 SVGAGI. CDR3 size: 15 residues. Trimming removed 0 bases from V and 5 bases from J; junction bases left unmatched: 3. CDR3 sequence: CASSYSGQGGDTQYF. In DNA form, the CDR3 reads TGTGCCAGCAGTTACTCGGGACAGGGTGGAGATACGCAGTATTTT.

The chain recombines TRBV9 with TRBJ1-3, with D maybe TRBD1 (5 bases). The CDR3 runs 15 residues. Germline CDR1 SGDLS, CDR2 YYNGEE. Trimming removed 3 bases from V and 0 bases from J, with 10 bases in between. CDR3 residues: CASSGTGGSGNTIYF. DNA for the CDR3: TGTGCCAGCAGCGGTACCGGGGGCTCTGGAAACACCATATATTTT.

The rearrangement joins TRBV28 to TRBJ2-1; perhaps TRBD2 as D (6 bases). The V end was cut by 4 bases, the J end by 2 bases, with 15 bases between. This CDR3 has 16 amino acids. Germline V gives CDR1 MDHEN, CDR2 SYDVKM. As DNA, the CDR3 is TGTGCCAGCAGTTGGGGACTTCGGGGAGCCTACAATGAGCAGTTCTTC. Protein sequence: CASSWGLRGAYNEQFF.

The V and J genes are TRBV7-7 and TRBJ2-5; 7 bases fit TRBD1. The germline V gene has CDR1 SSHAT and CDR2 FNYEAQ (reference sequence). CDR3 length: 15 residues. V lost 5 bases to trimming and J lost 1 base; unmatched junction nucleotides: 7. The CDR3 DNA sequence: TGTGCCAGCAGCCCCAGGGGGACCATCCAAGAGACCCAGTACTTC. It codes for CASSPRGTIQETQYF.

The CDR3 nucleotides are TGTGCCAGCAGCTTGGAGTTGGGGTCCCACGAGCAGTACTTC. It translates to CASSLELGSHEQYF. The rearrangement uses TRBV5-5 and TRBJ2-7; D remains ambiguous. Per germline, CDR1 SGHKS and CDR2 YYEKEE (reference sequence). The CDR3 is 14 residues long. Trimming cost V 0 bases and J 5 bases, with 12 bases left between them.

The rearrangement links TRBV24-1 to TRBJ1-5; D unresolved. V lost 3 bases and J 8 bases, leaving 7 bases between the germline ends. Germline CDR1 reads KGHDR; CDR2 reads SFDVKD. The CDR3 covers 12 residues. The CDR3 coding sequence is TGTGCCACCAGTGATGGGATAGAGCCCCAGCATTTT. The encoded protein is CATSDGIEPQHF.

V gene TRBV27 combines with J gene TRBJ2-4; D is ambiguous. V lost 4 bases and J lost 3, with 16 bases in between. The CDR3 covers 16 residues. Germline CDR1 is MNHEY and CDR2 is SMNVEV (reference sequence). CDR3: CASSSGLVIVKNIQYF. The CDR3 coding sequence is TGTGCCAGCAGTTCTGGGCTGGTAATAGTCAAAAACATTCAGTACTTC.

The chain carries TRBV20-1 and TRBJ2-1, with D maybe TRBD2 (7 bases). Germline CDR1 reads DFQATT; CDR2 reads SNEGSKA (reference sequence). The CDR3 totals 16 residues. With 4 bases removed from V and 8 bases from J, the gap between germline ends came to 24 bases. The CDR3 region is CSAIESRQGRVYEQFF. The CDR3 DNA is TGCAGTGCTATTGAGTCGAGGCAGGGGAGGGTGTATGAGCAGTTCTTC.

The chain links TRBV28 to TRBJ2-1; D possibly matches TRBD1 or TRBD2 (6 bases each). With 1 base removed from V and 11 bases from J, the gap between germline ends came to 24 bases. This CDR3 contains 17 residues. The V gene's germline CDR1 is MDHEN and CDR2 SYDVKM. The CDR3 DNA sequence: TGTGCCAGCAGTTTATTCGTACGGATTGGGGGCGGGAATCAGCAGTTCTTC. It is translated as CASSLFVRIGGGNQQFF.

The rearrangement joins TRBV6-2 or TRBV6-3 to TRBJ1-2; D gene uncertain. The length of the CDR3 is 12 residues. V lost 2 bases and J lost 5, with 6 bases in between. Germline loops: CDR1 MNHEY, CDR2 SVGEGT. The CDR3: CASSYQAYGYTF. CDR3 sequence (DNA): TGTGCCAGCAGTTACCAAGCTTATGGCTACACCTTC.

This chain connects TRBV6-5 to TRBJ1-3; D remains unclear. This CDR3 spans 16 amino acids. V shed 2 bases and J shed 1 base, with 12 bases lying between them. Germline V CDR1 and CDR2: MNHEY, SVGAGI. The CDR3 loop reads CASSYEGLRSGNTIYF. The DNA for the CDR3 is TGTGCCAGCAGTTACGAAGGCCTACGATCTGGAAACACCATATATTTT.

The chain couples TRBV19 to TRBJ1-5; 7 bases are a match to TRBD1. The ends lost 3 bases at V and 8 bases at J; junction bases unmatched: 10. The CDR3 extends over 15 amino acids. Germline V gene sequence: CDR1 LNHDA, CDR2 SQIVND (reference sequence). This CDR3 reads CASSIGTAIVEPQHF. DNA of the CDR3: TGTGCCAGTAGTATTGGGACAGCCATAGTCGAGCCCCAGCATTTT.

Note on this clone: Other nucleotide sequences from this sample produce the same CDR3. The V and J genes are TRBV18 and TRBJ1-2; TRBD1 aligns across 8 bases. The germline V gene encodes CDR1 KGHSH and CDR2 LQKENI. V lost 3 bases and J lost 3; bases outside the gene matches: 0. This CDR3 has 13 residues. As DNA, the CDR3 is TGTGCCAGCTCACCGGACAGGGACTATGGCTACACCTTC. This gives the protein CASSPDRDYGYTF.

The chain combines TRBV3-1 (or the pseudogene TRBV3-2) with TRBJ2-7; D unclear. V lost 4 bases, J lost 0 bases, and 10 bases lay in between. The CDR3 totals 14 residues. Germline V gene sequence: CDR1 LGHDT, CDR2 YNNKEL (reference sequence). CDR3 region: CASSRLASSYEQYF. The CDR3 DNA is TGTGCCAGCAGCCGACTGGCGAGCTCCTACGAGCAGTACTTC.

V usage is TRBV27 and J usage is TRBJ2-1; 13 nucleotides match TRBD2. Germline V gene sequence: CDR1 MNHEY, CDR2 SMNVEV (reference sequence). CDR3 length equals 17 residues. J lost 12 bases, V lost 4 bases, and 15 bases had no gene match. This CDR3 reads CASSWTSGGYLVGGQFF. The CDR3 nucleotides are TGTGCCAGCAGTTGGACTAGCGGGGGTTACCTGGTGGGTGGGCAGTTCTTC.

The chain combines TRBV29-1 with TRBJ1-1, with D possibly TRBD1 on 5 matching bases. The germline CDR1 and CDR2 sequences are SQVTM and ANQGSEA. V dropped 7 bases and J dropped 1 base, with 25 bases sitting between them. This CDR3 comprises 17 residues. CDR3 nucleotide sequence: TGCAGCGCCTTGTCCCGGCAATATTATCAGGGGAACACTGAAGCTTTCTTT. This sequence encodes CSALSRQYYQGNTEAFF.

The gene calls are TRBV6-1 and TRBJ1-2; D not resolved. This CDR3 is built from 13 residues. The germline V gene has CDR1 MNHNS and CDR2 SASEGT. V was cut by 2 bases and J by 2 bases, with 6 bases left in between. This CDR3 is CASSELKNYGYTF. CDR3 bases: TGTGCCAGCAGTGAACTAAAAAACTATGGCTACACCTTC.

J is TRBJ2-4 and V is TRBV5-1, with D possibly matching TRBD1 (5 bases). The germline gives CDR1 SGHRS, CDR2 YFSETQ. This CDR3 region has 15 residues. V dropped 0 bases and J dropped 7 bases, with 14 bases sitting between them. In DNA, the CDR3 is TGCGCCAGCAGCTTGGGACAGATCGATCCTAACATTCAGTACTTC. This gives the protein CASSLGQIDPNIQYF.

V gene TRBV6-5 combines with J gene TRBJ1-6; D remains ambiguous. Germline V lookup: CDR1 MNHEY, CDR2 SVGAGI. The CDR3 contains 13 residues. Trimming cost V 6 bases and J 5 bases, with 8 bases left between them. The CDR3 sequence: CASRVDDNSPLHF. The DNA of the CDR3 is TGTGCCAGCAGAGTAGATGATAATTCACCCCTCCACTTT.